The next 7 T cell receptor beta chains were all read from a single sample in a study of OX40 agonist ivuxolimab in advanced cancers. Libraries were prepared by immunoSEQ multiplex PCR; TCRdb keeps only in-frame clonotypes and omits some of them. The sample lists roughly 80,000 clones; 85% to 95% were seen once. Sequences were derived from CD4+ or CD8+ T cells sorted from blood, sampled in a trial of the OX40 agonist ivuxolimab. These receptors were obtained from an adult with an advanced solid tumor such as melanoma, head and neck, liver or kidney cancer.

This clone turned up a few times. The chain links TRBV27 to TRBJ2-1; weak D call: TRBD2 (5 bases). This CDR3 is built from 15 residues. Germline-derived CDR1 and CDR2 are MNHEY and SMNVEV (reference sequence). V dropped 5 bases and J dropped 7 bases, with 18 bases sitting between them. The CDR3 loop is CASSLSVGAGNEQFF. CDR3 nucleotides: TGTGCCAGCAGTCTGTCTGTGGGAGCTGGGAATGAGCAGTTCTTC.

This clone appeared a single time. The CDR3 spells CASSPQRVDGEQFF. The CDR3 nucleotides are TGTGCCAGCAGCCCCCAACGGGTAGACGGTGAGCAGTTCTTC. The gene calls are TRBV11-2 and TRBJ2-1; no reliable D call. Between the trimmed V and J ends, which lost 5 bases and 9 bases, there was a span of 17 bases. CDR1 and CDR2 from the germline V gene are SGHAT and FQNNGV. This CDR3 has 14 amino acids.

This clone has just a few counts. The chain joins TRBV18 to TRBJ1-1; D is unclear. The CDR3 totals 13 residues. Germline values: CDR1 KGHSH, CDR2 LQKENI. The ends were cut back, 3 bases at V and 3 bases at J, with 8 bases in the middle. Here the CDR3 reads CASSPSWDTEAFF. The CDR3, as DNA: TGTGCCAGCTCACCCTCATGGGACACTGAAGCTTTCTTT.

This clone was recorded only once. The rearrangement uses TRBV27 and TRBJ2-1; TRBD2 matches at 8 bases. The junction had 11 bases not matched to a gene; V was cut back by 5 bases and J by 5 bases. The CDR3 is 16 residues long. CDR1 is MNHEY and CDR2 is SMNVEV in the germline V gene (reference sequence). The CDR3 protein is CASSPKAGAGNNEQFF. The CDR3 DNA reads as TGTGCCAGCAGTCCGAAAGCGGGAGCGGGTAACAATGAGCAGTTCTTC.

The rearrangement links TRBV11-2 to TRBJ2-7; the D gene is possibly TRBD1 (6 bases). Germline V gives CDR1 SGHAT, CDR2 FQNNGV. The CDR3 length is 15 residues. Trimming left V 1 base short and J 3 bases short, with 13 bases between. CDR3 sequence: CASSLALGQSYEQYF. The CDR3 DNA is TGTGCCAGCAGCTTAGCTTTGGGACAAAGCTACGAGCAGTACTTC.

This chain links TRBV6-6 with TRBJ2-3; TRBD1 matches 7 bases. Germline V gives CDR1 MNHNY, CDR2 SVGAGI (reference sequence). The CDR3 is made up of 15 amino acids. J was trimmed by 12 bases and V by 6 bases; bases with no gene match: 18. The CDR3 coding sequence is TGTGCCAGCAGAAACAGGGGCGATCTTAAAACAAACCAGTATTTT. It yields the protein CASRNRGDLKTNQYF.

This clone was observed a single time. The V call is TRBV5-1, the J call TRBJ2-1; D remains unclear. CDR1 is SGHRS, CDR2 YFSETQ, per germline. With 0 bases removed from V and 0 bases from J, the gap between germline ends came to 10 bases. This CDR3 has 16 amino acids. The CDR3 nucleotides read TGCGCCAGCAGCTTGGCCGTGGGAAGCTCCTACAATGAGCAGTTCTTC. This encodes CASSLAVGSSYNEQFF. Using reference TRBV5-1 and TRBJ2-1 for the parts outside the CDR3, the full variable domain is KAGVTQTPRYLIKTRGQQVTLSCSPISGHRSVSWYQQTPGQGLQFLFEYFSETQRNKGNFPGRFSGRQFSNSRSEMNVSTLELGDSALYLCASSLAVGSSYNEQFFGPGTRLTVL.